Following are 10 T cell receptor beta chains from one sample sequenced in a study of identifying expanded T cells in peripheral blood. Data came from immunoSEQ multiplex PCR; TCRdb stores just in-frame clones and leaves some out. Among under 110,000 clones listed, approximately 90% were seen once. The sequencing sample was made of blood. These receptors all stem from a person aged 18 to 69 in good health.

The chain recombines TRBV19 with TRBJ1-5; 8 nucleotides agree with TRBD1. J lost 6 bases, V lost 8 bases, and 3 bases had no gene match. CDR3 size: 12 residues. CDR1 and CDR2 from the germline V gene are LNHDA and SQIVND (reference sequence). The CDR3, as DNA: TGTGCCAGTCGGACAGGGTTTCAGCCCCAGCATTTT. It specifies CASRTGFQPQHF.

This chain links TRBV6-5 with TRBJ2-7; D unresolved. This CDR3 has 12 residues. Germline V gene sequence: CDR1 MNHEY, CDR2 SVGAGI. The ends were cut back, 4 bases at V and 3 bases at J, with 7 bases in the middle. CDR3 amino acids: CASSSSSYEQYF. CDR3 coding DNA: TGTGCCAGCAGTTCCAGCAGCTACGAGCAGTACTTC.

The chain joins TRBV7-2 to TRBJ1-1; D is undetermined. Trimming took off 2 bases at V and 4 bases at J, with 14 bases between the two ends. Germline CDR1 is SGHTA and CDR2 is FQGNSA. This CDR3 region has 15 residues. The CDR3 sequence: CASSLNGVGGTEAFF. The CDR3 DNA is TGTGCCAGCAGCTTAAACGGCGTAGGCGGCACTGAAGCTTTCTTT.

The V call is TRBV6-5, the J call TRBJ2-2; D gene uncertain. This CDR3 spans 15 amino acids. Trimming removed 7 bases from V and 0 bases from J, with 12 bases in between. Looked up from germline, CDR1 is MNHEY and CDR2 is SVGAGI. The CDR3 loop reads CASNPGRANTGELFF. CDR3 DNA sequence: TGTGCCAGCAACCCCGGACGGGCGAACACCGGGGAGCTGTTTTTT.

Here the CDR3 DNA reads TGTGCCAGCAGCGAGACACCTAACTATGGCTACACCTTC. It translates to CASSETPNYGYTF. The V and J genes are TRBV2 and TRBJ1-2, with D uncertain. V dropped 6 bases and J dropped 0 bases, with 8 bases sitting between them. CDR3 size: 13 residues. Germline assignment: CDR1 SNHLY and CDR2 FYNNEI. The whole variable domain, filled in from reference TRBV2 and TRBJ1-2, reads EPEVTQTPSHQVTQMGQEVILRCVPISNHLYFYWYRQILGQKVEFLVSFYNNEISEKSEIFDDQFSVERPDGSNFTLKIRSTKLEDSAMYFCASSETPNYGYTFGSGTRLTVV.

This rearrangement joins TRBV28 to TRBJ1-2; D not certain. Trimming took 3 bases from V and 0 from J, leaving 8 bases between them. This CDR3 has 14 amino acids. Germline values: CDR1 MDHEN, CDR2 SYDVKM. CDR3 amino acids: CASSLQRTNYGYTF. The CDR3 DNA reads as TGTGCCAGCAGTTTGCAGAGAACTAACTATGGCTACACCTTC.

This clone was counted between two and nine times. CDR3: CASSQTPGQGVGQYF. DNA of the CDR3: TGTGCCAGCAGTCAGACTCCGGGACAGGGGGTAGGGCAGTACTTC. This chain connects TRBV7-2 to TRBJ2-7; 11 nucleotides match TRBD1. The CDR3 is 15 residues long. With 6 bases clipped from V and 9 bases from J, the junction kept 13 bases outside the gene matches. Germline V lookup: CDR1 SGHTA, CDR2 FQGNSA.

The chain uses TRBV4-1 and TRBJ1-4; no definite D call. The CDR3 length is 17 residues. The V gene's germline CDR1 is MGHRA and CDR2 YSYEKL. Trimming pared 4 bases from V and 0 bases from J, leaving 15 bases between. CDR3 sequence reads: CASSPMEWGATNEKLFF. CDR3 nucleotide sequence: TGCGCCAGCAGCCCTATGGAGTGGGGTGCAACTAATGAAAAACTGTTTTTT.

V is TRBV19 and J is TRBJ2-5; the D call may be TRBD1 or TRBD2 (5 bases each). V shed 3 bases and J shed 4 bases, with 12 bases lying between them. The CDR3 sequence is 14 residues long. The V gene's germline CDR1 is LNHDA and CDR2 SQIVND (reference sequence). CDR3 residues: CASSIWGYGETQYF. CDR3 DNA: TGTGCCAGTAGTATTTGGGGGTACGGAGAGACCCAGTACTTC.

The CDR3, as DNA: TGTGCGTCTTCATCTAGCGGGGGGGCAGGCTACGAGCAGTACTTC. It yields the protein CASSSSGGAGYEQYF. The J gene is TRBJ2-7, the V gene TRBV10-3, with 12 bases matching TRBD2. Germline V gives CDR1 ENHRY, CDR2 SYGVKD. This CDR3 comprises 15 residues.